Below are 24 T cell receptor beta chains sequenced from a single sample in a study of shared clonotypes between healthy human individuals. TCRdb keeps only in-frame clones here, not all; method: immunoSEQ multiplex PCR. The sample records more than 2 million clones, approximately 94% being singletons. Sequenced input: naive CD4+ T cells sorted from blood. The sample's subset: CD45RA+ positively selected. The receptors were gathered from a man younger than 35 in good health.

The J gene is TRBJ2-5, the V gene TRBV30; no firm D call. CDR3 length: 15 amino acids. Trimming cost V 2 bases and J 3 bases, with 16 bases left between them. Germline V CDR1 and CDR2: GTSNPN, SVGIG (reference sequence). CDR3 DNA sequence: TGTGCCTGGAGTTTTGGGTGGGCAGGAAAAGAGACCCAGTACTTC. This translates into CAWSFGWAGKETQYF.

The V gene is TRBV6-6, the J gene TRBJ2-3; TRBD1 matches at 7 bases. Trimming cost V 5 bases and J 3 bases; bases outside gene matches: 5. The CDR3 loop spans 14 amino acids. The germline CDR1 and CDR2 sequences are MNHNY and SVGAGI (reference sequence). CDR3 sequence reads: CASSKPTGTDTQYF. In nucleotides, the CDR3 is TGTGCCAGCAGTAAACCGACAGGGACAGATACGCAGTATTTT.

CDR3 coding DNA: TGTGCCAGCAAGGGGGTGGGCTATGGCTACACCTTC. Residues: CASKGVGYGYTF. The chain is built from TRBV6-1 and TRBJ1-2, with TRBD1 as a possible D gene (6 bases). The V and J ends lost 7 bases and 4 bases respectively, with 10 bases between them. This CDR3 contains 12 residues. Germline CDR1 MNHNS, CDR2 SASEGT.

The chain couples TRBV27 to TRBJ1-2; D is ambiguous. Germline CDR1 is MNHEY and CDR2 is SMNVEV (reference sequence). The CDR3 has 14 residues. V lost 2 bases and J 7 bases, leaving 14 bases between the germline ends. In nucleotides, the CDR3 is TGTGCCAGCAGTTTAGATAGCCGAACGGGTGGCTACACCTTC. Protein product: CASSLDSRTGGYTF.

V gene TRBV6-1 combines with J gene TRBJ2-1, with TRBD2 identical over 8 bases. Germline CDR1 reads MNHNS; CDR2 reads SASEGT. This CDR3 is 15 amino acids long. J gave up 6 bases and V 4 bases, and 8 bases lay outside the gene matches. CDR3 loop: CASSGLAGLSNEQFF. Here the CDR3 DNA reads TGTGCCAGCAGTGGATTAGCGGGGTTGTCCAATGAGCAGTTCTTC.

V gene TRBV6-5 combines with J gene TRBJ2-2; 9 bases align to TRBD2. The V gene's germline CDR1 is MNHEY and CDR2 SVGAGI. V lost 6 bases, J lost 3 bases, and 5 bases stayed unmatched. The CDR3 sequence is 15 residues long. The CDR3 DNA sequence: TGTGCCAGCAGGCCGAGACTAGCGGACACCGGGGAGCTGTTTTTT. It yields the protein CASRPRLADTGELFF.

The rearrangement joins TRBV4-3 to TRBJ2-3, with TRBD2 as a possible D gene (5 bases). This CDR3 region has 18 residues. Germline loops: CDR1 LGHNA, CDR2 YSLEER. Trimming took 0 bases from V and 5 from J, leaving 21 bases between them. DNA of the CDR3: TGCGCCAGCAGCCAAGATCGGGGTAGCTTGGGCCCTGGAGATACGCAGTATTTT. Protein sequence: CASSQDRGSLGPGDTQYF.

The chain has TRBV12-5 and TRBJ2-7; 10 bases align to TRBD2. The CDR3 contains 17 residues. Trimming took 0 bases from V and 3 from J; bases not matched to a gene: 8. Germline V gives CDR1 LGHNT, CDR2 FRNRAP. The CDR3 loop is CASGLVVLAGTYYEQYF. CDR3 sequence (DNA): TGTGCTAGTGGTTTGGTAGTACTAGCGGGGACCTACTACGAGCAGTACTTC.

The rearrangement joins TRBV5-1 to TRBJ2-2; no clear D gene. This CDR3 is 16 amino acids long. Germline V gene data show CDR1 as SGHRS and CDR2 as YFSETQ. Trimming took off 0 bases at V and 5 bases at J, with 14 bases between the two ends. The CDR3 DNA reads as TGCGCCAGCAGCTTGGCCGACGTTATTGGGACCGGGGAGCTGTTTTTT. Its protein product is CASSLADVIGTGELFF.

Comments on this clone: Other DNA sequences in this sample translate to the same CDR3. The CDR3 sequence is CASSRSGTDTQYF. CDR3 in DNA: TGTGCCAGCTCCCGGAGCGGTACAGATACGCAGTATTTT. This chain connects TRBV7-9 to TRBJ2-3; possible D gene TRBD2, 5 bases. V lost 8 bases and J 3 bases, leaving 12 bases between the germline ends. CDR3 length: 13 amino acids. The germline CDR1 and CDR2 sequences are SEHNR and FQNEAQ (reference sequence).

V and J are TRBV5-1 and TRBJ2-3; TRBD2 matches 11 bases. The CDR3 extends over 16 amino acids. V was pared by 2 bases and J by 1 base, with 3 bases of the junction left unmatched. CDR1 is SGHRS and CDR2 is YFSETQ in the germline V gene. The DNA for the CDR3 is TGCGCCAGCAGCTTTAAACTAGCGGGGGGCACAGATACGCAGTATTTT. Translated, it gives CASSFKLAGGTDTQYF.

Remarks on this clone: Other DNA sequences in this sample translate to the same CDR3. CDR3 sequence (DNA): TGCAGTGCCCGGAGGGACAACGAGCAGTACTTC. This translates into CSARRDNEQYF. The rearrangement uses TRBV20-1 and TRBJ2-7, with D perhaps assigned TRBD1 or TRBD2 (6 bases each). Germline V gene lookup returns CDR1 DFQATT and CDR2 SNEGSKA (reference sequence). Trimming cost V 6 bases and J 5 bases, with 11 bases left between them. The CDR3 consists of 11 residues.

As concerns this clone: Different DNA sequences within this sample yield the same CDR3. The chain employs TRBV5-1 and TRBJ1-3, with D hard to call. Trimming left V 0 bases short and J 0 bases short, with 7 bases between. Germline CDR1 reads SGHRS; CDR2 reads YFSETQ. The CDR3 extends over 15 amino acids. In DNA form, the CDR3 reads TGCGCCAGCAGCTTGGAAGGTTACTCTGGAAACACCATATATTTT. This encodes CASSLEGYSGNTIYF.

V usage is TRBV7-9 and J usage is TRBJ2-5, with 11 bases matching TRBD1. The J segment lost 4 bases and the V segment lost 5 bases, leaving 9 bases of the junction unmatched. In germline, CDR1 is SEHNR, CDR2 FQNEAQ (reference sequence). This CDR3 is built from 16 residues. The CDR3 coding sequence is TGTGCCAGCAGCACCCAGGTCGGGACAGGGGGAGAGACCCAGTACTTC. Encoded protein: CASSTQVGTGGETQYF.

The CDR3 region is CASSQAREAKGRGELFF. The CDR3 DNA reads as TGCGCCAGCAGCCAAGCCAGAGAGGCGAAGGGGAGGGGGGAGCTGTTTTTT. The V and J genes are TRBV4-3 and TRBJ2-2, with a weak D call TRBD2 (6 bases). Germline assignment: CDR1 LGHNA and CDR2 YSLEER. The CDR3 covers 17 residues. V lost 1 base and J 8 bases, leaving 20 bases between the germline ends.

Concerning this clone itself: The same CDR3 can be traced to other DNA sequences in this sample. The chain links TRBV5-6 to TRBJ1-3; 9 bases line up with TRBD1. The CDR3 length is 15 residues. V trimming: 4 bases; J trimming: 4 bases; junction bases outside the gene matches: 6. Germline V gives CDR1 SGHDT, CDR2 YYEEEE. CDR3 amino acids: CASSPDRGPGNTIYF. The CDR3 region has the DNA TGTGCCAGCAGCCCGGACAGGGGCCCAGGAAACACCATATATTTT.

As to this clone: One end of the junction fails to match germline, which may point to a read error. The chain is built from TRBV5-1 and TRBJ2-7; 7 bases line up with TRBD1. CDR1 SGHRS and CDR2 YFSETQ come from the germline V gene. The length of the CDR3 is 16 residues. CDR3 amino acids: CASSPKDRDGRDMLSF. The CDR3 nucleotides are TGCGCCAGCAGCCCGAAAGACAGGGATGGTCGGGACATGTTGTCCTTC.

This chain links TRBV7-2 with TRBJ1-2; D is undetermined. CDR1 and CDR2 from the germline V gene are SGHTA and FQGNSA. There are 13 residues in the CDR3. With 4 bases removed from V and 4 bases from J, the gap between germline ends came to 10 bases. The DNA for the CDR3 is TGTGCCAGCAGCTCCTACGCGGCCTATGGCTACACCTTC. Translating it yields CASSSYAAYGYTF.

This chain uses TRBV2 with TRBJ2-3, with TRBD2 identical over 12 bases. Trimming removed 5 bases from V and 6 bases from J; junction bases left unmatched: 6. The CDR3 has 15 amino acids. Germline CDR1 reads SNHLY; CDR2 reads FYNNEI. CDR3 sequence reads: CASSLAGGPRDTQYF. For the CDR3, the DNA is TGTGCCAGCAGTCTAGCGGGGGGGCCGAGGGATACGCAGTATTTT.

The rearrangement links TRBV30 to TRBJ2-3; D not resolved. Germline loops: CDR1 GTSNPN, CDR2 SVGIG (reference sequence). Trimming removed 2 bases from V and 7 bases from J, with 10 bases in between. The CDR3 loop spans 12 amino acids. The DNA for the CDR3 is TGTGCCTGGAGTTACAAGACACATACGCAGTATTTT. Amino acids: CAWSYKTHTQYF.

The chain is built from TRBV30 and TRBJ2-1; 9 bases agree with TRBD2. Germline V gives CDR1 GTSNPN, CDR2 SVGIG (reference sequence). The CDR3 consists of 18 residues. The V and J ends lost 1 base and 0 bases, in that order; junction bases with no gene match: 10. CDR3 in DNA: TGTGCCTGGAGTGCTTTAGGACTAGCGAGGAGCTCCTACAATGAGCAGTTCTTC. Protein sequence: CAWSALGLARSSYNEQFF.

The V call is TRBV7-3, the J call TRBJ1-1; D is unclear. Looked up from germline, CDR1 is SGHTA and CDR2 is FQGTGA. Trimming shortened V by 4 bases and J by 2 bases, and 8 bases separated the two germline ends. CDR3 length: 13 amino acids. CDR3 residues: CASSWGGNTEAFF. As DNA, the CDR3 is TGTGCCAGCAGCTGGGGAGGTAACACTGAAGCTTTCTTT.

This clone was seen just once. The chain couples TRBV6-5 to TRBJ1-1; D is unclear. Between the trimmed V and J ends, which lost 6 bases and 1 base, there was a span of 12 bases. This CDR3 has 14 amino acids. Germline CDR1 and CDR2: MNHEY and SVGAGI. DNA for the CDR3: TGTGCCAGCAGCCTACTCGGCCAGAACACTGAAGCTTTCTTT. It yields the protein CASSLLGQNTEAFF.

This clone turned up a few times. This chain connects TRBV19 to TRBJ2-4, with TRBD1 matching 8 bases. V shed 9 bases, J shed 8 bases, and the junction held 12 bases outside the gene matches. In germline, CDR1 is LNHDA, CDR2 SQIVND (reference sequence). The CDR3 has 14 residues. This CDR3 reads CASSPQGAGDIQYF. Here the CDR3 DNA reads TGTGCCAGCTCACCCCAGGGGGCAGGGGACATTCAGTACTTC.